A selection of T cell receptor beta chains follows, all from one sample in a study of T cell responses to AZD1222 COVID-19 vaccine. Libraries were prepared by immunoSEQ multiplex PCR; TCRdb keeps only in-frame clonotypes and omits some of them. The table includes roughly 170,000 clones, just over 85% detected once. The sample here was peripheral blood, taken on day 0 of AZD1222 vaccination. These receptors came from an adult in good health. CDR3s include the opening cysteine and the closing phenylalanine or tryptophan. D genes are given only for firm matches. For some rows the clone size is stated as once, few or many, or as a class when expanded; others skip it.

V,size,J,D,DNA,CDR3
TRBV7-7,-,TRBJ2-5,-,TGTGCTAGCAGCATCGGACACCTCCAAGAGACCCAGTACTTC,CASSIGHLQETQYF
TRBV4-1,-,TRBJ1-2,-,TGCGCCAGCAGCCAACCGGCACAGGCTAACTATGGCTACACCTTC,CASSQPAQANYGYTF
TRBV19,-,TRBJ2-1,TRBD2,TGTGCCAGTAGTATGGGGAGCGGGAGGGACAATGAGCAGTTCTTC,CASSMGSGRDNEQFF
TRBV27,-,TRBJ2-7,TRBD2,TGTGCCAGCAGTTTATACCCACCGGGGGGAACCTACGAGCAGTACTTC,CASSLYPPGGTYEQYF
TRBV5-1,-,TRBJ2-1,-,TGCGCCAGCAGCTTGATGGCTGAGCCCTACAATGAGCAGTTCTTC,CASSLMAEPYNEQFF
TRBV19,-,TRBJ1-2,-,TGTGCCAATTACGGAGGGGATCTCTATGGCTACACCTTC,CANYGGDLYGYTF
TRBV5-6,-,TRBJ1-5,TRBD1,TGTGCCAGCAGCCTAACAGACAGGGTCGGGGCTCAGCCCCAGCATTTT,CASSLTDRVGAQPQHF
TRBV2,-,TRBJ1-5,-,TGTGCCAGCAGTGGGGCCAGACTCAATCAGCCCCAGCATTTT,CASSGARLNQPQHF
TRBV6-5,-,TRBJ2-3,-,TGTGCCAGCAGTAGGGAGTACACAGATACGCAGTATTTT,CASSREYTDTQYF
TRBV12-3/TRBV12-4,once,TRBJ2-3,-,TGTGCCATTTACCTGGGGACAGATACGCAGTATTTT,CAIYLGTDTQYF
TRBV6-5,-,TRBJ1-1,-,TGTGCCAGCAGCCGGGAGGCGAGGGACACTGAAGCTTTCTTT,CASSREARDTEAFF
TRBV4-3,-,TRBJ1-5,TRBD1,TGCGCCAGCAGCCTACGGACAGGGACGTCGCAGCCCCAGCATTTT,CASSLRTGTSQPQHF
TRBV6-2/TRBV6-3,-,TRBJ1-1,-,TGTGCCAGCAGTTACTCTGGGCAGGCCTACACTGAAGCTTTCTTT,CASSYSGQAYTEAFF
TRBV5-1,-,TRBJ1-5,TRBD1,TGCGCCAGCAGCCTAGGGACAGATCAGCCCCAGCATTTT,CASSLGTDQPQHF
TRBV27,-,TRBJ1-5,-,TGTGCCAGCAGTTTATCGAAGGGAAGCAATCAGCCCCAGCATTTT,CASSLSKGSNQPQHF
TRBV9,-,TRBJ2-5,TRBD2,TGTGCCAGCAGCGTCGGGACTAGCGGGACCATAGAGACCCAGTACTTC,CASSVGTSGTIETQYF
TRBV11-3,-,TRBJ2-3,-,TGTGCCAGCAGCTCGGTCCCCTGGGATACGCAGTATTTT,CASSSVPWDTQYF
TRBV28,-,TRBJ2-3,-,TGTGCCAGCAGTTTCCTCACTCAGACCACAGATACGCAGTATTTT,CASSFLTQTTDTQYF
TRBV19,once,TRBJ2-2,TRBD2,TGTGCCAGTAACATTCTAGCGGGAGGGGACGGGGAGCTGTTTTTT,CASNILAGGDGELFF
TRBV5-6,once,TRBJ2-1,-,TGTGCCAGCAGCCTTGGGACCCGTGAGCAGTTCTTC,CASSLGTREQFF
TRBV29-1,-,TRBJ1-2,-,TGCAGCGTGGATGCACAGGGTATCGGCGGTGGCTACACCTTC,CSVDAQGIGGGYTF
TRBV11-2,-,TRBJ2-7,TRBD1,TGTGCCAGCAGCCCGACCCCCGGACAGGGCAGGACCTACGAGCAGTACTTC,CASSPTPGQGRTYEQYF
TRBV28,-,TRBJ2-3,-,TGTGCCAGCAGTTTAAGGACAGATACGCAGTATTTT,CASSLRTDTQYF
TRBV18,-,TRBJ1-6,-,TGTGCCAGCTCACCGAGCTCCTATAATTCACCCCTCCACTTT,CASSPSSYNSPLHF
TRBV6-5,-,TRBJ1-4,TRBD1,TGTGCCAGCAGACCTACAGGGGCAGGGGGTGAAAAACTGTTTTTT,CASRPTGAGGEKLFF
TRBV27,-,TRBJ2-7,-,TGTGCCAGCAGTATTCTACAGCTCCCCCACGAGCAGTACTTC,CASSILQLPHEQYF
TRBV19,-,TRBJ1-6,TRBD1,TGTGCCAGTACCCTTGACAGGGGCTCACCCCTCCACTTT,CASTLDRGSPLHF
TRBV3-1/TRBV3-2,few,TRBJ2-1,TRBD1,TGTGCCAGCAGCCCCCGGACAGGGGTAAATGAGCAGTTCTTC,CASSPRTGVNEQFF
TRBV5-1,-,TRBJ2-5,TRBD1,TGCGCCAGCAACGAGGGGGCCGCGGCTCGGGAGACCCAGTACTTC,CASNEGAAARETQYF
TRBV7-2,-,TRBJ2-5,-,TGTGCCAGCAGCTTAGACAGGTCGTGGACCCAGTACTTC,CASSLDRSWTQYF
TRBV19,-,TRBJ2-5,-,TGTGCCAGTAGTATAGCAATCAGGGTACCTCAAGAGACCCAGTACTTC,CASSIAIRVPQETQYF
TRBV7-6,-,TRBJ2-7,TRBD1,TGTGCCAGCAGCGTCGACAGGGGAGCTTACGAGCAGTACTTC,CASSVDRGAYEQYF